Listed below are T cell receptor beta chains from one sample, sequenced in a study of T cell responses to AZD1222 COVID-19 vaccine. Repertoires were generated with immunoSEQ multiplex PCR, while TCRdb's copy carries only in-frame clones and drops some. The sample shows around 120,000 clones, just over 85% of them seen only once. Sequencing used peripheral blood, obtained on day 0 of MenACWY control vaccination. These receptors were obtained from an adult in good health. CDR3s include the opening cysteine and the closing phenylalanine or tryptophan. A D gene is named only where the DNA matches it firmly. Size tells how often a clone was seen (once, few, many) or the class of an expanded clone, and some rows leave it out.

>NA|TRBJ1-1|TRBV6-5|14|NA
CASSFRTANTEAFF
TGTGCCAGCAGTTTTCGGACAGCGAACACTGAAGCTTTCTTT
>NA|TRBJ1-2|TRBV28|13|NA
CASSLRRGDGYTF
TGTGCCAGCAGTCTCCGAAGGGGTGATGGCTACACCTTC
>NA|TRBJ2-7|TRBV11-2|12|NA
CASSLVGDYAYF
TGTGCCAGCAGCTTAGTAGGCGACTACGCCTACTTC
>TRBD1|TRBJ1-5|TRBV28|15|NA
CASSLRTGRNRPQHF
TGTGCCAGCAGTTTACGGACAGGCCGGAATCGGCCCCAGCATTTT
>TRBD2|TRBJ2-1|TRBV19|14|NA
CASSGGGGPNEQFF
TGTGCCAGTAGTGGGGGGGGAGGGCCGAATGAGCAGTTCTTC
>NA|TRBJ1-1|TRBV4-1|14|NA
CASSQEWARTEAFF
TGCGCCAGCAGCCAAGAATGGGCCCGCACTGAAGCTTTCTTT
>NA|TRBJ2-3|TRBV18|13|NA
CASSPPSTDTQYF
TGTGCCAGCTCACCACCTAGCACAGATACGCAGTATTTT
>NA|TRBJ1-1|TRBV13|14|NA
CASSPGHGGTEAFF
TGTGCCAGCAGCCCCGGGCACGGGGGCACTGAAGCTTTCTTT
>NA|TRBJ1-1|TRBV9|13|NA
CASSLDWNTEAFF
TGTGCCAGCAGCCTCGATTGGAACACTGAAGCTTTCTTT
>TRBD2|TRBJ2-4|TRBV30|14|NA
CAWSVSGRQNIQYF
TGTGCCTGGAGTGTTAGCGGGAGGCAAAACATTCAGTACTTC
>NA|TRBJ1-5|TRBV6-5|14|once
CASSIGQANQPQHF
TGTGCCAGCAGTATAGGGCAAGCAAATCAGCCCCAGCATTTT
>TRBD1|TRBJ2-7|TRBV18|13|NA
CASSQRQGDEQYF
TGTGCCAGCTCACAAAGACAGGGGGACGAGCAGTACTTC
>NA|TRBJ2-7|TRBV6-1|15|few
CASSEGGAGGYEQYF
TGTGCCAGCAGTGAAGGGGGGGCCGGAGGGTACGAGCAGTACTTC
>TRBD2|TRBJ2-7|TRBV3-1/TRBV3-2|15|NA
CASSQVGTSGNEQYF
TGTGCCAGCAGCCAAGTAGGGACTAGCGGGAACGAGCAGTACTTC
>NA|TRBJ2-3|TRBV5-1|14|NA
CASRFGTRTDTQYF
TGCGCCAGCAGATTCGGGACCCGCACAGATACGCAGTATTTT
>TRBD1|TRBJ1-4|TRBV2|14|NA
CASSKDRANEKLFF
TGTGCCAGCAGCAAGGACAGGGCTAATGAAAAACTGTTTTTT
>NA|TRBJ2-3|TRBV5-1|15|NA
CASSLGTHSTDTQYF
TGCGCCAGCAGCTTGGGGACGCACAGCACAGATACGCAGTATTTT
>TRBD2|TRBJ2-2|TRBV18|19|once
CASSPPGLAGGMNTGELFF
TGTGCCAGCTCACCACCGGGACTAGCGGGAGGAATGAACACCGGGGAGCTGTTTTTT
>TRBD1|TRBJ2-2|TRBV6-6|18|NA
CASSRLGDRGANTGELFF
TGTGCCAGCAGTCGCCTAGGAGACAGGGGGGCGAACACCGGGGAGCTGTTTTTT
>NA|TRBJ1-1|TRBV19|13|NA
CASSSRVTPEAFF
TGTGCCAGTTCTAGCCGGGTCACCCCTGAAGCTTTCTTT
>NA|TRBJ1-5|TRBV28|13|NA
CASGGLGNQPQHF
TGTGCCAGCGGGGGGCTCGGCAATCAGCCCCAGCATTTT
>NA|TRBJ2-2|TRBV5-6|19|NA
CASSLWGGNSRINTGELFF
TGTGCCAGCAGCTTGTGGGGGGGCAATTCTCGAATAAACACCGGGGAGCTGTTTTTT
>TRBD1|TRBJ2-7|TRBV10-3|15|once
CAISEPGQGSYEQYF
TGTGCCATCAGTGAGCCCGGACAGGGTTCCTACGAGCAGTACTTC
>NA|TRBJ2-7|TRBV2|13|NA
CASRTTSTYEQYF
TGTGCCAGCCGCACGACTAGTACCTACGAGCAGTACTTC